This TCR beta chain is drawn from a study of blood T cell repertoires in COVID-19 (dated by TCRdb to the early 2020s). Notes on the research overall: The collaborator samples originated in the United States, Italy and Spain and spanned the acute and convalescent phases of COVID-19. Subjects who had been exposed to COVID-19, were actively infected with it, or had recovered from it provided the deeply sampled blood TCRbeta repertoires that made up the dataset. A de-identified subject ID, COVID-19 status, age in years and sex were almost always included in the sample metadata. The prospective study material was composed of cDNA or gDNA derived from T cells, B-cell-depleted T cells, or PBMCs. The repertoires were released in a freely available public database meant as a resource for research on the immune response to SARS-CoV-2. The samples were drawn from two sources: the first 160 participants of the ongoing ImmuneRACE study, and approximately 1,300 subjects contributed by 6 global collaborators. Where available, HLA class I and class II types were obtained from metadata supplied by the sample provider rather than from assay-based typing.

The immunoSEQ Assay, a bias-controlled multiplex PCR, was used to amplify TCRbeta CDR3 regions from genomic DNA. Processing in the source paper ran as follows. The number of nucleated cells in each sample was estimated by amplification of reference gene primers within the assay. To quantify the absolute abundance of each unique TCRbeta CDR3 rearrangement, sequence reads were collapsed and filtered. For each sample, productive Simpson clonality was calculated as the square root of Simpson's diversity index over productive rearrangements. TCRdb stores this immuneACCESS table with in-frame sequences only. Part of the clones is absent; in the studies checked, under half of the shortfall reflects unresolved V genes, and no reason is known for the rest. From that table come the V and J calls and clone size; the DNA was used to work out D and trimming. For this sample there are about 160,000 clones; around 84% appear just once. The ten largest clonotypes hold less than 20% of the sample.

The junction carries 12 bases between V and J, which are trimmed by 4 bases and 2 bases respectively. CDR1 and CDR2 (SGHAT, FQNNGV) derive from the germline V gene. The CDR3, cysteine through phenylalanine, is 14 amino acids long. Only the CDR3 part of the read is kept: 42 bases, read in frame from the first base. Each collaborating institution followed its own protocols to collect whole blood in K2EDTA tubes. Collaborator samples were shipped for TCRbeta analysis as frozen whole blood, isolated PBMCs, or DNA extracted from either sample type. Findings and caveats that apply to the study as a whole: Clinical and demographic metadata were provided uncurated, with the amount varying by source and participant.

Points on this clone: Its antigen is unknown. The sample holds no much larger clone one base away, and base qualities are not on file.

The sequence was collected from a woman older than 75 with acute or convalescent COVID-19. The sequence joins TRBV11-2 to TRBJ2-7; TRBD2 is a possible D gene, resting on 6 matching bases. The source material was peripheral blood. The CDR3 corresponds to CASSSIRRAYEQYF. The bases read TGTGCCAGCAGCTCGATTCGGAGGGCCTACGAGCAGTACTTC.